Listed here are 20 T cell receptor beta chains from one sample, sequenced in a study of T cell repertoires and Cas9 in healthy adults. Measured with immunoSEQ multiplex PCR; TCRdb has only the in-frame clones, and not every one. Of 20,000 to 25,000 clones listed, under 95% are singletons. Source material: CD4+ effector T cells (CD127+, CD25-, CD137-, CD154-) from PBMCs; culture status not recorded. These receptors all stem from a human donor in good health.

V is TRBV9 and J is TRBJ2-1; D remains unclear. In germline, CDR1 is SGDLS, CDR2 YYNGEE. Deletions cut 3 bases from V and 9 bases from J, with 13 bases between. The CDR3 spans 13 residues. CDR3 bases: TGTGCCAGCAGCGGCCCTTACGGTCGTGAGCAGTTCTTC. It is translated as CASSGPYGREQFF.

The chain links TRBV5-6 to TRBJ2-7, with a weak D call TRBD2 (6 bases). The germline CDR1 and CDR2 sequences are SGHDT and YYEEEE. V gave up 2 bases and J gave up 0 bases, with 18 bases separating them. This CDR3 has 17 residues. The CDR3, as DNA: TGTGCCAGCAGCTTAATTGGTTCGCGGGGTAGCTCCTACGAGCAGTACGTC. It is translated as CASSLIGSRGSSYEQYV.

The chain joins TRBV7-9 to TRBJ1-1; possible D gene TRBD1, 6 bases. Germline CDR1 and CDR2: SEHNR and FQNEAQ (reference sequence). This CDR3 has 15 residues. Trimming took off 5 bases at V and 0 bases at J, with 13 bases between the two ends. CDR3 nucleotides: TGTGCCAGCAGCGAAAGGACAGTCCTGAACACTGAAGCTTTCTTT. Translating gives CASSERTVLNTEAFF.

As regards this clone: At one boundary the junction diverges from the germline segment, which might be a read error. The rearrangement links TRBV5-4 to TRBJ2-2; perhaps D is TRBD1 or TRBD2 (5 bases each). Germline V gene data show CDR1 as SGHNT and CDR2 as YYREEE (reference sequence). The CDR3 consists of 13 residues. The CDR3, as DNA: TGTGCCAGCAGCTACTTGACAGCCGGGGAGCTGCTTTTT. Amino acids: CASSYLTAGELLF.

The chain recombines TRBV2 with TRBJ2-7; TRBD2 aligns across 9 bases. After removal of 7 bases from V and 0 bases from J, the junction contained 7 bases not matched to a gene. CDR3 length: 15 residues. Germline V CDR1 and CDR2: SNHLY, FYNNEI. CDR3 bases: TGTGCCAGCACCCGACTAGCGGTACCCTCCTACGAGCAGTACTTC. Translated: CASTRLAVPSYEQYF.

In DNA, the CDR3 is TGTGCCAGCAGCAACCCGACGGGACTAGCGGGGATAACGAACACCGGGGAGCTGTTTTTT. Amino acids: CASSNPTGLAGITNTGELFF. V and J are TRBV9 and TRBJ2-2; 13 nucleotides match TRBD2. The V gene's germline CDR1 is SGDLS and CDR2 YYNGEE. J lost 0 bases, V lost 4 bases, and 12 bases had no gene match. The CDR3 runs 20 residues.

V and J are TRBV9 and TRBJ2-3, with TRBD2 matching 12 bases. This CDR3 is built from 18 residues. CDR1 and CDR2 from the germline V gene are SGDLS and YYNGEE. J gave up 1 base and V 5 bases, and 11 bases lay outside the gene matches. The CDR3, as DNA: TGTGCCAGCAGGGGGTCTAGCGGGAGGGCCTTTTGCACAGATACGCAGTATTTT. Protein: CASRGSSGRAFCTDTQYF. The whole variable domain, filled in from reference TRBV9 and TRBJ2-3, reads DSGVTQTPKHLITATGQRVTLRCSPRSGDLSVYWYQQSLDQGLQFLIQYYNGEERAKGNILERFSAQQFPDLHSELNLSSLELGDSALYFCASRGSSGRAFCTDTQYFGPGTRLTVL.

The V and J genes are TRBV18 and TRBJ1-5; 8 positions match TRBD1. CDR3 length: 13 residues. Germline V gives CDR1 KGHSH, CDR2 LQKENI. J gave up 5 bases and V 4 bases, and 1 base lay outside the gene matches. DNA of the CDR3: TGTGCCAGCTCACTGGACAGGGATCAGCCCCAGCATTTT. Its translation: CASSLDRDQPQHF.

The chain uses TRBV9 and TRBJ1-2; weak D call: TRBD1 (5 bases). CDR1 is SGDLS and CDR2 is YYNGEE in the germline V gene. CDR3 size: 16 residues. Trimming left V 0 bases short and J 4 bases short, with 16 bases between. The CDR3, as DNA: TGTGCCAGCAGCGTAGGTGTTGATTCAGGGACCTATGGCTACACCTTC. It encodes CASSVGVDSGTYGYTF.

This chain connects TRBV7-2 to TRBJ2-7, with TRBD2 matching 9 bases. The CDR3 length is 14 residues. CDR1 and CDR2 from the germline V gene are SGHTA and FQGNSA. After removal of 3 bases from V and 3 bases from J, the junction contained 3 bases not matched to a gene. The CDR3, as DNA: TGTGCCAGCAGCTTCACGACTAGCGGCTACGAGCAGTACGTC. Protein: CASSFTTSGYEQYV.

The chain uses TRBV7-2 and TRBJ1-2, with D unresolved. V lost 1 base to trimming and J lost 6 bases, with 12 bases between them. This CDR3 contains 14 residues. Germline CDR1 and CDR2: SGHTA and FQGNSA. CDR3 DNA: TGTGCCAGCAGCTTAGGTATGGGAGCGGATGGCTACACCTTC. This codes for CASSLGMGADGYTF. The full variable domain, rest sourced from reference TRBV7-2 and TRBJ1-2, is GAGVSQSPSNKVTEKGKDVELRCDPISGHTALYWYRQSLGQGLEFLIYFQGNSAPDKSGLPSDRFSAERTGGSVSTLTIQRTQQEDSAVYLCASSLGMGADGYTFGSGTRLTVV.

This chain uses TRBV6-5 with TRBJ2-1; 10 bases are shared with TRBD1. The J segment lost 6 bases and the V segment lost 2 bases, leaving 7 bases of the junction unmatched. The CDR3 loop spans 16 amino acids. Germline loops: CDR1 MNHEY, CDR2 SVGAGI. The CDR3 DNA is TGTGCCAGCAGTTACCTTCCAGGACAGGGGGTCAATGAGCAGTTCTTC. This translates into CASSYLPGQGVNEQFF.

The CDR3 loop reads CASSSPTGTHEQYF. The CDR3 DNA follows: TGTGCCAGCAGCTCACCGACAGGGACCCACGAGCAGTACTTC. The chain combines TRBV7-2 with TRBJ2-7; 7 bases match TRBD1. V was pared by 4 bases and J by 5 bases, with 8 bases of the junction left unmatched. Per the germline V gene, CDR1 is SGHTA and CDR2 is FQGNSA. There are 14 residues in the CDR3.

CDR3 sequence (DNA): TGCAGTGCCCGAACTTTCGATGAGCAGTTCTTC. It translates to CSARTFDEQFF. This rearrangement joins TRBV20-1 to TRBJ2-1; D gene ambiguous. Germline V lookup: CDR1 DFQATT, CDR2 SNEGSKA (reference sequence). V lost 6 bases, J lost 8 bases, and 11 bases lay in between. This CDR3 has 11 residues.

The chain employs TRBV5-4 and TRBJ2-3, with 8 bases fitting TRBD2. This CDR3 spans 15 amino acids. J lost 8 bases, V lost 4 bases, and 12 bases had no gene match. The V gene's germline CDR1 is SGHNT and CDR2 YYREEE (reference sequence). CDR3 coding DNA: TGTGCCAGCAGCCTCGGGGGGGCCCAGGCGGGTACGCAGTATTTT. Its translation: CASSLGGAQAGTQYF.

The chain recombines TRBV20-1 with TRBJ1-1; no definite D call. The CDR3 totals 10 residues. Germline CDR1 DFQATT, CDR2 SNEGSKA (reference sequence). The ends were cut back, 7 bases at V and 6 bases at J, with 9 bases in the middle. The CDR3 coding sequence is TGCAGTGTTAAGGCTCCTGAAGCTTTCTTT. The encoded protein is CSVKAPEAFF.

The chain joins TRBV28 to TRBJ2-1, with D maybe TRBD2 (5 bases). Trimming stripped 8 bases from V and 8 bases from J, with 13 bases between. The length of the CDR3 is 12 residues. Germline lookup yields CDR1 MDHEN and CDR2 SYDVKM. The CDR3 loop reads CASLRGNYEQFF. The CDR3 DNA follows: TGTGCCAGCCTTCGAGGGAACTATGAGCAGTTCTTC.

CDR3 in amino acids: CASSLWGQDENTEAFF. CDR3 bases: TGTGCCAGCAGTTTATGGGGACAGGACGAGAACACTGAAGCTTTCTTT. V gene TRBV28 combines with J gene TRBJ1-1; 8 nucleotides match TRBD1. Germline lookup yields CDR1 MDHEN and CDR2 SYDVKM. The CDR3 spans 16 residues. V was clipped by 0 bases and J by 1 base; unmatched bases: 4.

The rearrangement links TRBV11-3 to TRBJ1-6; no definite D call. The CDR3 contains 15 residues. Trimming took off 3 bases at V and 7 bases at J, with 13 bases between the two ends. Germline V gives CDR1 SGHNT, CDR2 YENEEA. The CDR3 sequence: CASSFWTLGNSPLHF. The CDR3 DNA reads TGTGCCAGCAGCTTCTGGACCTTAGGCAATTCACCCCTCCACTTT.

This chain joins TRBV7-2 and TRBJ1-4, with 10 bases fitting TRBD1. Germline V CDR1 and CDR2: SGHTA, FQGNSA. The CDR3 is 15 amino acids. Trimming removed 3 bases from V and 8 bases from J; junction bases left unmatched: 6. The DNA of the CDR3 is TGTGCCAGCAGCTTCCGGGACAGGGGAGGGGAAAAACTGTTTTTT. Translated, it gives CASSFRDRGGEKLFF.